This TCR beta chain was identified during a study of memory CD4+ T cells and cytomegalovirus serostatus. The sort gate was single viable CD3+CD4+CD8-CD45RO+ cells for memory CD4+ T cells. J gave up 6 bases and V 4 bases, and 6 bases lay outside the gene matches. Germline CDR1 SGHRS, CDR2 YFSETQ. This CDR3 has 14 amino acids. The repertoire was sequenced with immunoSEQ multiplex PCR; TCRdb's copy has only in-frame clones and lacks some. The sample includes about 75,000 clones, under 80% of them seen just once. The specimen sequenced was memory CD4+ T cells from blood. This chain connects TRBV5-1 to TRBJ1-2; 10 bases are shared with TRBD1. This TCR came from an adult in good health and CMV-seropositive. CDR3 DNA: TGCGCCAGCAGCAAGGACAGGGGGACGGATGGCTACACCTTC. It codes for CASSKDRGTDGYTF.